Sequencing of this T cell receptor (beta chain) was carried out in a study of long-term antiretroviral therapy in people with HIV. Run at survey level, the immunoSEQ assay was version v3.0. The data were produced by immunoSEQ multiplex PCR, yet TCRdb's version contains in-frame clones alone and is incomplete. The sample has about 36,000 clones, around 79% seen once. CDR3 length: 15 residues. Between the trimmed V and J ends, which lost 7 bases and 8 bases, there was a span of 22 bases. CDR1 and CDR2 (germline): SGHRS, YFSETQ. This clone was found once. The clonotype was recovered from a man between 18 and 29 years old with HIV. The specimen was unsorted PBMCs, collected 0.6 years after starting antiretroviral therapy. J is TRBJ2-1 and V is TRBV5-1; D might be TRBD2 (6 bases). CDR3 region: CASGLPGDLFYEQFF. CDR3 coding DNA: TGCGCCAGCGGTTTACCGGGAGATCTCTTCTATGAGCAGTTCTTC.